One T cell receptor beta chain is described in this entry. The antigen is undetermined. The CDR3 is 16 residues long. The germline CDR1 and CDR2 sequences are LNHDA and SQIVND (reference sequence). This record belongs to a study of T cell clusters in autoimmune cytopenias. Findings of the study overall: Clustering suggested that physiological T cell clusters were missing in primary autoimmune cytopenia patients. A dominant lymphoma-associated repertoire apparently masked the cluster-lack signature in secondary cytopenia versus chronic lymphocytic leukemia.

TRB amplification used 250 ng of peripheral blood genomic DNA. One tube held mixed TRB-A and TRB-B primer pools for touch-down PCR. Each CDR3 protein gets one entry in TCRdb, which reprocessed the multiplex PCR reads and gives no DNA. This table holds approximately 11,000 distinct CDR3 sequences. In addition, the sample was reused for a study of T cell repertoires in aging, cancer and after chemotherapy. That investigation notes: Six age groups, ranging from 30 or younger to 70 or older, included the donors. Clear clonal overlap appeared across healthy donor samples taken over several months to years.

This rearrangement joins TRBV19 to TRBJ2-4; checking the TCRdb D call of TRBD1 is not possible without DNA. Sequencing was carried out using peripheral blood. The sequence was obtained from a human donor in good health. CDR3 sequence: CASSIFGDSLKNIQYF.